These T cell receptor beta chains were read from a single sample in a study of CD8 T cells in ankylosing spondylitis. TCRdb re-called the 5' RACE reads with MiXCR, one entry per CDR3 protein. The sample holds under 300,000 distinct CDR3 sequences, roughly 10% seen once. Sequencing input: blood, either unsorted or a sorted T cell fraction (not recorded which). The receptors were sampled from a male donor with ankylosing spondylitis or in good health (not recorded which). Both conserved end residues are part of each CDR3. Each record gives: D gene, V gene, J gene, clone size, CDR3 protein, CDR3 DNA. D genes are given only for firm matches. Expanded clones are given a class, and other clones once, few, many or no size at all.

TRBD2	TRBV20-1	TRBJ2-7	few	CSARPSTSDSYEQYF	TGCAGTGCTAGACCGAGCACTAGCGACTCCTACGAGCAGTACTTC
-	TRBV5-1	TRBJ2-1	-	CASNIELMTSYNEQFF	TGCGCCAGCAACATCGAACTGATGACCTCCTACAATGAGCAGTTCTTC
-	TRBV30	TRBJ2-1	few	CAWSPQGNEQFF	TGTGCCTGGAGTCCCCAGGGAAATGAGCAGTTCTTC
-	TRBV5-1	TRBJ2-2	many	CASVPAVNTGELFF	TGCGCCAGCGTACCGGCGGTGAACACCGGGGAGCTGTTTTTT
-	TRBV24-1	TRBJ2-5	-	CATSAAGTETQYF	TGTGCCACCAGTGCGGCTGGGACAGAGACCCAGTACTTC
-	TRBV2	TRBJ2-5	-	CASSADSDQYF	TGTGCCAGCAGCGCCGACAGTGATCAGTACTTC
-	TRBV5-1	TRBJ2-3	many	CASREAQVETDTQYF	TGCGCCAGCAGAGAGGCACAGGTTGAGACAGATACGCAGTATTTT
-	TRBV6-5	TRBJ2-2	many	CASSYHGLRPNTGELFF	TGTGCCAGCAGTTACCACGGTCTAAGACCGAACACCGGGGAGCTGTTTTTT
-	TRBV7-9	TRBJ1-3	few	CASSLAPGNTIYF	TGTGCCAGCAGCTTAGCTCCGGGAAACACCATATATTTT
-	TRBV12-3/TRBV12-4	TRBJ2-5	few	CASGLASPGAQYF	TGTGCCAGCGGCCTAGCGAGTCCTGGGGCCCAGTACTTC
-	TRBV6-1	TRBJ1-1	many	CASRPSGPGTEAFF	TGTGCCAGCAGACCCTCTGGCCCGGGAACTGAAGCTTTCTTT
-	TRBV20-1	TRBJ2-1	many	CSASGGISYNEQFF	TGCAGTGCAAGCGGAGGGATCTCCTACAATGAGCAGTTCTTC
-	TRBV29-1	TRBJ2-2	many	CSGLAGELFF	TGCAGCGGTCTAGCCGGGGAGCTGTTTTTT
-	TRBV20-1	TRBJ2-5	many	CSAGTSQYF	TGCAGTGCTGGGACCTCCCAGTACTTC
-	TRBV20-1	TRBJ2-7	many	CSARPGSQQYF	TGCAGTGCTAGACCGGGTTCCCAGCAGTACTTC
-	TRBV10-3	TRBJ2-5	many	CAISDRAEETQYF	TGTGCCATCAGTGACAGGGCGGAAGAGACCCAGTACTTC
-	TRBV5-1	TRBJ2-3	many	CASGLGLAAGDTQYF	TGCGCCAGCGGACTGGGGCTAGCTGCGGGAGATACGCAGTATTTT
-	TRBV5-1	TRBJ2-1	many	CASSSQGGEQFF	TGCGCCAGCAGCTCGCAGGGGGGTGAGCAGTTCTTC
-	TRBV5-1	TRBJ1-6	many	CASSLDVSYNSPLHF	TGCGCCAGCAGCTTGGACGTCTCCTATAATTCACCCCTCCACTTT
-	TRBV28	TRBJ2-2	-	CASSRAVGGNTGELFF	TGTGCCAGCAGCCGAGCGGTCGGAGGGAACACCGGGGAGCTGTTTTTT
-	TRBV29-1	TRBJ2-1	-	CSVGGGETYNEQFF	TGCAGCGTTGGGGGCGGGGAGACCTACAATGAGCAGTTCTTC
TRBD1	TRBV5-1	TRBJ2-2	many	CASSLQLGQGRNTGELFF	TGCGCCAGCAGCTTGCAACTAGGACAGGGCCGTAACACCGGGGAGCTGTTTTTT
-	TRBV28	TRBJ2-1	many	CASSYSYPTYNEQFF	TGTGCCAGCAGTTATAGTTACCCAACCTACAATGAGCAGTTCTTC
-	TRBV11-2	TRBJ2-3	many	CASSPRPNTQYF	TGTGCCAGCAGCCCCCGCCCAAATACGCAGTATTTT
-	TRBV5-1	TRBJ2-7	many	CASSLIQGDTYEQYF	TGCGCCAGCAGCTTGATCCAGGGTGATACCTACGAGCAGTACTTC
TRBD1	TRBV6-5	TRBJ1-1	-	CASRAQGVMNTEAFF	TGTGCCAGCAGGGCACAGGGGGTGATGAACACTGAAGCTTTCTTT
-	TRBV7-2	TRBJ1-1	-	CASSFTTANTEAFF	TGTGCCAGCAGCTTTACGACAGCGAACACTGAAGCTTTCTTT
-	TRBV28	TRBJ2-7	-	CASSLGLLRSYEQYF	TGTGCCAGCAGTTTAGGGTTACTTCGCTCCTACGAGCAGTACTTC
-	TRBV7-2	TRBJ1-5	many	CASSAFPNYDSNQPQHF	TGTGCCAGCAGCGCCTTCCCGAATTACGATAGCAATCAGCCCCAGCATTTT
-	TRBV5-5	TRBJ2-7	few	CASSEGPLLIREQYF	TGTGCCAGCAGCGAGGGACCCTTGCTCATCCGCGAGCAGTACTTC
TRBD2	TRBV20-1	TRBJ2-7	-	CSARYLASGGSSQYF	TGCAGTGCTAGATATCTGGCTAGCGGGGGTAGTTCGCAGTACTTC
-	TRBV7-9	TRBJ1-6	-	CASSLEAVHSPLHF	TGTGCCAGCAGCTTAGAGGCAGTACATTCACCCCTCCACTTT
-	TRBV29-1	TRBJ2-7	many	CSVEDRYSYEQYF	TGCAGCGTTGAAGATCGTTACAGCTACGAGCAGTACTTC
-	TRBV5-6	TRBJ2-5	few	CASSFASQETQYF	TGTGCCAGCAGCTTCGCCTCACAAGAGACCCAGTACTTC
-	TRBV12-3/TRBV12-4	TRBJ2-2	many	CASTPRGRTGELFF	TGTGCCAGCACCCCCCGGGGGCGCACCGGGGAGCTGTTTTTT
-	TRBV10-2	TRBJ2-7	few	CASSESSSGVWYEQYF	TGCGCCAGCAGTGAGTCGAGTTCGGGAGTATGGTACGAGCAGTACTTC
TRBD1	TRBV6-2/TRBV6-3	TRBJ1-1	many	CASLGVLGTGSEAFF	TGTGCCAGTTTGGGAGTCCTAGGGACAGGATCCGAAGCTTTCTTT
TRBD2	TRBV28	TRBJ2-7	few	CASSDPSLPGGFSYEQYF	TGTGCCAGCAGTGACCCTAGCCTCCCGGGGGGGTTCTCCTACGAGCAGTACTTC
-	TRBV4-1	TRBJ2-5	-	CASSQGGTETQYF	TGCGCCAGCAGCCAAGGAGGGACGGAGACCCAGTACTTC
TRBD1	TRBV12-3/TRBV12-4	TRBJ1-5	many	CASRPAGGHQPQHF	TGTGCCAGCAGGCCCGCAGGGGGCCATCAGCCCCAGCATTTT
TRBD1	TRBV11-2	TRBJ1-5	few	CASCGSQGPYQPQHF	TGTGCCAGCTGCGGGTCACAGGGGCCGTATCAGCCCCAGCATTTT
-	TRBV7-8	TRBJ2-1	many	CASSRGQLGVFDEQFF	TGTGCCAGCAGCCGTGGACAGCTAGGGGTTTTTGATGAGCAGTTCTTC
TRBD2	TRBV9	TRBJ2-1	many	CASSVGPGGGLYNEQFF	TGTGCCAGCAGCGTAGGGCCCGGGGGGGGATTGTACAATGAGCAGTTCTTC
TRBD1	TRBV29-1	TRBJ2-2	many	CSVQPGQGFTGELFF	TGCAGCGTTCAACCGGGACAGGGTTTCACCGGGGAGCTGTTTTTT
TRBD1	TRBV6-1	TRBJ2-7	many	CASSPTGTGNSYEQYF	TGTGCCAGCAGTCCCACCGGGACAGGGAACTCCTACGAGCAGTACTTC
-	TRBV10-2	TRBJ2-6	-	CASSGVGGRANVLTF	TGCGCCAGCAGTGGCGTCGGGGGTAGGGCCAACGTCCTGACTTTC
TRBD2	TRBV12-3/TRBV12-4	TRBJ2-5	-	CASSFSGGPRETQYF	TGTGCCAGCAGTTTTTCGGGGGGGCCTCGGGAGACCCAGTACTTC
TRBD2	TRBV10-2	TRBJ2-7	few	CASGLAINYEQYF	TGCGCCAGCGGACTAGCGATTAATTACGAGCAGTACTTC
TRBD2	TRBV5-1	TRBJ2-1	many	CASSFTSGVSYNEQFF	TGCGCCAGCAGCTTTACTAGCGGGGTCTCCTACAATGAGCAGTTCTTC
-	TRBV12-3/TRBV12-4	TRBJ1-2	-	CASSGVFLMGYTF	TGTGCCAGCAGCGGTGTTTTTCTGATGGGCTACACCTTC
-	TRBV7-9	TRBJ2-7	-	CASSLVSSAPYEQYF	TGTGCCAGCAGCTTAGTTAGCTCCGCTCCCTACGAGCAGTACTTC
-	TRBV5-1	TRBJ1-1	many	CASSLGEVYTEAFF	TGCGCCAGCAGCTTGGGTGAAGTATACACTGAAGCTTTCTTT
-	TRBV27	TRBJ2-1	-	CASSPQGTSGEQFF	TGTGCCAGCAGTCCACAGGGTACTTCGGGTGAGCAGTTCTTC
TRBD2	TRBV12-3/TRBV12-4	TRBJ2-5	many	CASRLTSSETQYF	TGTGCCAGCAGACTGACTAGCTCGGAGACCCAGTACTTC
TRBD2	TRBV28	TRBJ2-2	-	CASSLSLAGENTGELFF	TGTGCCAGCAGTTTATCTCTAGCGGGAGAGAACACCGGGGAGCTGTTTTTT
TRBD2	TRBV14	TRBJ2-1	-	CASSHLGRGAYNEQFF	TGTGCCAGCAGCCATTTGGGCCGGGGGGCCTACAATGAGCAGTTCTTC
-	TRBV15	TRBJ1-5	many	CATTRVGGGNQPQHF	TGTGCCACCACCAGAGTCGGAGGGGGCAATCAGCCCCAGCATTTT
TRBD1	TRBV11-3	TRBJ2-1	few	CASSRNRGTYNEQFF	TGTGCCAGCAGCCGAAACAGGGGCACTTACAATGAGCAGTTCTTC
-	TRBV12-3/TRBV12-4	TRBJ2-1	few	CASSTTGYNEQFF	TGTGCCAGCAGCACCACCGGCTACAATGAGCAGTTCTTC
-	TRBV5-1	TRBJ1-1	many	CASSLDPAQSDEAFF	TGCGCCAGCAGCTTGGATCCAGCGCAATCGGATGAAGCTTTCTTT